This TCR beta chain was found in a study of beta chain features in type 1 diabetes. This clone was seen more than once but under ten times. As yet, its antigen is unknown. Sorting produced populations that all topped 95% purity. Study-wide findings and caveats: Moderate yet significant TCRB CDR3 shortening was seen in Type 1 diabetes patients in all four CD4+ subsets. More deletions and fewer insertions at VDJ junctions were found in patients with type 1 diabetes.

All of the isolated RNA was reverse transcribed, so expressed TCRB transcripts were sequenced. Only in-frame clones appear in the TCRdb table, and some are missing; sequencing was by immunoSEQ multiplex PCR. In the table there are roughly 180,000 clones, approximately 8.1% of which are singletons. The CDR3 runs to 12 residues. Germline CDR1 and CDR2: GTSNPN and SVGIG (reference sequence). V lost 0 bases to trimming and J lost 8 bases, with 10 bases between them. The J gene is TRBJ1-2, the V gene TRBV30; the D is unclear. This sequence originates from a man between 18 and 35 years old with type 1 diabetes. The sequenced material came from central memory CD4+ T cells from blood. CDR3 region: CAWSVWEGGYTF. The CDR3 DNA sequence: TGTGCCTGGAGTGTTTGGGAGGGAGGCTACACCTTC.